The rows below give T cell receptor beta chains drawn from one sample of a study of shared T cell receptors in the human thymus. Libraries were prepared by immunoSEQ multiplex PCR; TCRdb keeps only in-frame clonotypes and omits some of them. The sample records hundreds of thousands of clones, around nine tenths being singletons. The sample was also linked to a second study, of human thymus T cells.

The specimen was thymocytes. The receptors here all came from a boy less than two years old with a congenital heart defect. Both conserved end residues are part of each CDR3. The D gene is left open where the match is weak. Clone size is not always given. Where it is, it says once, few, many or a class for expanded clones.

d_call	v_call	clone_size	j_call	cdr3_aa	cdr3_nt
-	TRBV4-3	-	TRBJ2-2	CASSPPGSTGELFF	TGCGCCAGCAGCCCTCCGGGATCAACCGGGGAGCTGTTTTTT
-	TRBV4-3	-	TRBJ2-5	CASSQDAAGSAEQTQYF	TGCGCCAGCAGCCAAGATGCGGCTGGTAGCGCTGAGCAGACCCAGTACTTC
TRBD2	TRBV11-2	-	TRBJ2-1	CASSQTSARYNEQFF	TGTGCCAGCAGCCAAACTAGCGCGCGGTACAATGAGCAGTTCTTC
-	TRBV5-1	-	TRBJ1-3	CASSPRFSGNTIYF	TGCGCCAGCAGCCCCAGGTTCTCTGGAAACACCATATATTTT
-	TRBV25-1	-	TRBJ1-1	CASSPKKGNSTEAFF	TGTGCCAGCAGTCCTAAAAAGGGGAATAGCACTGAAGCTTTCTTT
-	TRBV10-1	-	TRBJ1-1	CASAVPNTEAFF	TGCGCCAGCGCGGTTCCGAACACTGAAGCTTTCTTT
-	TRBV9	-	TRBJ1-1	CASSVVQGNTEAFF	TGTGCCAGCAGCGTAGTACAGGGGAACACTGAAGCTTTCTTT
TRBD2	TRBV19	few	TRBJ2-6	CASSIQAGAPSGANVLTF	TGTGCCAGTAGTATTCAAGCGGGAGCCCCCTCTGGGGCCAACGTCCTGACTTTC
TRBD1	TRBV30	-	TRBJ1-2	CAWSGAQGGYGYTF	TGTGCCTGGAGTGGGGCCCAGGGGGGCTATGGCTACACCTTC
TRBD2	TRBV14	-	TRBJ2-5	CASSRGRERVLAGTRYQETQYF	TGTGCCAGCAGCCGGGGGCGAGAAAGGGTACTAGCGGGTACCAGGTACCAAGAGACCCAGTACTTC
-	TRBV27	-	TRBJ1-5	CASSLQTPRGNQPQHF	TGTGCCAGCAGTTTACAAACCCCAAGAGGCAATCAGCCCCAGCATTTT
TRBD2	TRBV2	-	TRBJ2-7	CASTLGTNYEQYF	TGTGCCAGCACCTTGGGGACTAATTACGAGCAGTACTTC
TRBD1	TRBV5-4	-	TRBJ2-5	CASSPVGDSQETQYF	TGTGCCAGCAGCCCCGTCGGGGACAGCCAAGAGACCCAGTACTTC
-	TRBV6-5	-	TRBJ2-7	CASSSAVEQYF	TGTGCCAGCAGTTCCGCGGTCGAGCAGTACTTC
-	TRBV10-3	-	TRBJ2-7	CAITADLSYEQYF	TGTGCCATCACGGCGGACTTAAGCTACGAGCAGTACTTC
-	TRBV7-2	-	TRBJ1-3	CASSPGQFSGNTIYF	TGTGCCAGCAGCCCAGGACAGTTCTCTGGAAACACCATATATTTT
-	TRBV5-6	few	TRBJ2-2	CASRPGHENTGELFF	TGTGCCAGCAGACCGGGACATGAGAACACCGGGGAGCTGTTTTTT
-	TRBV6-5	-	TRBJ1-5	CASSWGDNQPQHF	TGTGCCAGCAGCTGGGGGGACAATCAGCCCCAGCATTTT
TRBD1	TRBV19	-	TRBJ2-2	CASSILRQGRTGELFF	TGTGCCAGTAGTATTCTTAGACAGGGTCGAACCGGGGAGCTGTTTTTT
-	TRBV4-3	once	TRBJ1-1	CASSQDQQDTEAFF	TGCGCCAGCAGCCAAGATCAACAGGACACTGAAGCTTTCTTT
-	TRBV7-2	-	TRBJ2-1	CASSPEGGGARKQFF	TGTGCCAGCAGCCCAGAAGGGGGAGGGGCCCGCAAGCAGTTCTTC
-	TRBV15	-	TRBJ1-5	CATSREAGRGQPQHF	TGTGCCACCAGCAGAGAGGCAGGGCGAGGCCAGCCCCAGCATTTT
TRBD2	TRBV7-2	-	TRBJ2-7	CASSFTGEGPYYEQYF	TGTGCCAGCAGCTTCACCGGGGAGGGTCCCTACTACGAGCAGTACTTC
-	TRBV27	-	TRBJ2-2	CASNPIGTQNTGELFF	TGTGCCAGCAACCCGATTGGGACTCAGAACACCGGGGAGCTGTTTTTT
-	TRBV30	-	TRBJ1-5	CARGSGPSNQPQHF	TGTGCCCGGGGGTCGGGTCCTAGCAATCAGCCCCAGCATTTT
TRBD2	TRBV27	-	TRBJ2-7	CASRTPGLAEYEQYF	TGTGCCAGCAGGACACCGGGACTAGCGGAATACGAGCAGTACTTC
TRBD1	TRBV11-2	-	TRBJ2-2	CASSGNRGPDTGELFF	TGTGCCAGCAGCGGAAACAGGGGGCCGGACACCGGGGAGCTGTTTTTT
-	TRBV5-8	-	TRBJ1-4	CASSLLGVPEKLFF	TGTGCCAGCAGCTTGCTAGGGGTCCCTGAAAAACTGTTTTTT
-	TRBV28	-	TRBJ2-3	CASSPFAGPSTDTQYF	TGTGCCAGCAGTCCGTTTGCGGGGCCCAGCACAGATACGCAGTATTTT
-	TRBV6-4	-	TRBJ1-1	CASSPTPGTEAFF	TGTGCCAGCAGCCCCACCCCGGGGACTGAAGCTTTCTTT
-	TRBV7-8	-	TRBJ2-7	CASSFGLAHDSYEQYF	TGTGCCAGCAGCTTCGGGTTGGCTCACGATTCCTACGAGCAGTACTTC
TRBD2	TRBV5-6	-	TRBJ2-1	CASSKLAGSDDEQFF	TGTGCCAGCAGCAAACTAGCGGGGAGTGACGATGAGCAGTTCTTC
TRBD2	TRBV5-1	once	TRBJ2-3	CASSLPGLAGGSTDTQYF	TGCGCCAGCAGCTTACCGGGACTAGCGGGAGGGTCCACAGATACGCAGTATTTT
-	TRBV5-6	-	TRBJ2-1	CASSLAGTSKEQFF	TGTGCCAGCAGCTTGGCCGGGACATCAAAAGAGCAGTTCTTC
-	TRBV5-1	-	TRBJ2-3	CASSLRSSADTQYF	TGCGCCAGCAGCTTACGTTCTAGTGCAGATACGCAGTATTTT
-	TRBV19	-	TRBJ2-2	CASSIWDPSGANTGELFF	TGTGCCAGTAGTATATGGGATCCGAGCGGAGCGAACACCGGGGAGCTGTTTTTT
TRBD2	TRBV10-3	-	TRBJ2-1	CAISEPLVGLAGVVVRDEQFF	TGTGCCATCAGTGAGCCCCTGGTGGGGCTAGCGGGAGTTGTTGTCAGGGATGAGCAGTTCTTC
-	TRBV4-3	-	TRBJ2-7	CASSQDDEPTGENYEQYF	TGCGCCAGCAGCCAAGACGACGAACCTACAGGAGAGAACTACGAGCAGTACTTC
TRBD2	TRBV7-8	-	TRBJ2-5	CASSKGLAAPETQYF	TGTGCCAGCAGCAAAGGACTAGCGGCCCCCGAGACCCAGTACTTC
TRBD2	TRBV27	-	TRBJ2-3	CASSPSTSGSKSDTQYF	TGTGCCAGCAGTCCGTCGACTAGCGGGAGTAAGAGTGATACGCAGTATTTT
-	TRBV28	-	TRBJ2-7	CASSLWQEMGEQYF	TGTGCCAGCAGTTTATGGCAGGAAATGGGCGAGCAGTACTTC
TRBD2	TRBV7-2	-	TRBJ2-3	CASSEGTSYGADTQYF	TGTGCCAGCAGCGAGGGGACTAGCTATGGCGCAGATACGCAGTATTTT
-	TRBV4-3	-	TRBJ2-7	CASSLRRDKGDEQYF	TGCGCCAGCAGCCTCCGCCGGGACAAAGGAGACGAGCAGTACTTC
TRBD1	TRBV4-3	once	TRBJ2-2	CASSRIAGTGLTGELFF	TGCGCCAGCAGCCGCATTGCCGGGACAGGGCTAACCGGGGAGCTGTTTTTT
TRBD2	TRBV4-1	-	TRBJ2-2	CASSQDLRTSGSNTGELFF	TGCGCCAGCAGCCAAGATCTACGGACTAGCGGGAGTAACACCGGGGAGCTGTTTTTT
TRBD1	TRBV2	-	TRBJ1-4	CASSNRTGKKLFF	TGTGCCAGCAGTAATAGGACAGGGAAGAAACTGTTTTTT
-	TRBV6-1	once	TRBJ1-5	CASNGSSYNQPQHF	TGTGCCAGCAACGGGAGTTCCTACAATCAGCCCCAGCATTTT
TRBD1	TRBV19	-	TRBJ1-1	CASSDRGNTEAFF	TGTGCCAGTAGTGACAGGGGTAACACTGAAGCTTTCTTT
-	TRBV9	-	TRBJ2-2	CASSVEAGPRTGELFF	TGTGCCAGCAGCGTAGAGGCGGGACCGAGGACCGGGGAGCTGTTTTTT
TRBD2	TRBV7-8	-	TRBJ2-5	CASVDVLAGAWKETQYF	TGTGCCAGCGTCGACGTGCTAGCGGGCGCCTGGAAAGAGACCCAGTACTTC
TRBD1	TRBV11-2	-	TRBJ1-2	CASSFPGGTRGYTF	TGTGCCAGCAGCTTCCCAGGGGGGACTAGGGGCTACACCTTC
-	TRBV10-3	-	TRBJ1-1	CAISVNTPNTEAFF	TGTGCCATCAGTGTGAACACCCCAAACACTGAAGCTTTCTTT
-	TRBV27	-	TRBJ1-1	CATRTGMNTEAFF	TGTGCCACCCGGACGGGGATGAACACTGAAGCTTTCTTT
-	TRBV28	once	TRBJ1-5	CASSPPGAYRDNQPQHF	TGTGCCAGCAGTCCCCCAGGGGCCTATAGGGACAATCAGCCCCAGCATTTT
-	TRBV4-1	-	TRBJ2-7	CASSQDVVAAEQYF	TGCGCCAGCAGCCAAGACGTCGTCGCGGCCGAGCAGTACTTC
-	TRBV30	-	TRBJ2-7	CAWSGYFADYEQYF	TGTGCCTGGAGTGGGTACTTCGCGGACTACGAGCAGTACTTC
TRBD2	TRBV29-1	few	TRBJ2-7	CSVMSGIFYEQYF	TGCAGCGTCATGAGCGGGATTTTCTACGAGCAGTACTTC
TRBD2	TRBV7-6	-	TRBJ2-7	CASSLGGSGRIYEQYF	TGTGCCAGCAGCTTAGGGGGTAGCGGGAGAATCTACGAGCAGTACTTC
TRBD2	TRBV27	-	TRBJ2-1	CASSSRLAGGPNNEQFF	TGTGCCAGCAGTTCAAGATTAGCGGGAGGGCCAAACAATGAGCAGTTCTTC
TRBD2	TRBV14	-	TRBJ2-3	CASSPRIRLAGGDKQYF	TGTGCCAGCAGCCCCCGAATCCGACTAGCGGGAGGAGATAAGCAGTATTTT